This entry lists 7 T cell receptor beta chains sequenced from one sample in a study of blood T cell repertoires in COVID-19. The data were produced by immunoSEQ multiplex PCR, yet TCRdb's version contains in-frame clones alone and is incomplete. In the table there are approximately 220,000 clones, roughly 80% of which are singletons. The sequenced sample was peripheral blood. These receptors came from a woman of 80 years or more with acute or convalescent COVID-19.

CDR3 loop: CASSSGLALDTQYF. The CDR3 DNA follows: TGTGCCAGCAGCTCGGGACTAGCATTAGATACGCAGTATTTT. This chain uses TRBV7-2 with TRBJ2-3; 9 bases fit TRBD2. CDR1 and CDR2 (germline): SGHTA, FQGNSA. The CDR3 is made up of 14 amino acids. J was trimmed by 5 bases and V by 4 bases; bases with no gene match: 4.

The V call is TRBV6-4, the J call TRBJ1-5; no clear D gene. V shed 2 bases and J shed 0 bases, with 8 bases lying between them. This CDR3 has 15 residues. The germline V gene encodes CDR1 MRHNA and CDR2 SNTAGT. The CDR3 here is CASSDEEGSNQPQHF. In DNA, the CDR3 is TGTGCCAGCAGTGACGAAGAGGGTAGCAATCAGCCCCAGCATTTT.

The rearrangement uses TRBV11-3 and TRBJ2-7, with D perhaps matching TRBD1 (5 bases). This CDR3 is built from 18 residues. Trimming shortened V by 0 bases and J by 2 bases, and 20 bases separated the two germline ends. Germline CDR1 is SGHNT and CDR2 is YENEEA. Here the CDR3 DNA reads TGTGCCAGCAGCTTAGACCTAATTACAGGACCCTCAACCTACGAGCAGTACTTC. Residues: CASSLDLITGPSTYEQYF.

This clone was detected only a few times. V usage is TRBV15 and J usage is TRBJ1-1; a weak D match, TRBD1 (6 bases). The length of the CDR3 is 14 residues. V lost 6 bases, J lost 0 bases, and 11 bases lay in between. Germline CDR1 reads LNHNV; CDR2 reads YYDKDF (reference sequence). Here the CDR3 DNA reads TGTGCCACCAGGTGGGACACTCTGAACACTGAAGCTTTCTTT. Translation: CATRWDTLNTEAFF.

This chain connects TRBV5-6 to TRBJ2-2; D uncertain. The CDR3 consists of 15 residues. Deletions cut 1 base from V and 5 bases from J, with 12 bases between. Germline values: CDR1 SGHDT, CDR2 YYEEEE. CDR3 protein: CASSLTPGRTGELFF. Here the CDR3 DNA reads TGTGCCAGCAGCTTGACCCCGGGTAGGACCGGGGAGCTGTTTTTT.

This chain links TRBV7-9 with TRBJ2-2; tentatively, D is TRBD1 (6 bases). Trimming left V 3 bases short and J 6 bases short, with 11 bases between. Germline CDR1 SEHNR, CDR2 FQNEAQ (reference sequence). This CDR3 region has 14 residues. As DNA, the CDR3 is TGTGCCAGCAGCTTGCAGGGGTTAGCCGGGGAGCTGTTTTTT. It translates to CASSLQGLAGELFF. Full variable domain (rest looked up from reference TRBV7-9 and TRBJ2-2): DTGVSQNPRHKITKRGQNVTFRCDPISEHNRLYWYRQTLGQGPEFLTYFQNEAQLEKSRLLSDRFSAERPKGSFSTLEIQRTEQGDSAMYLCASSLQGLAGELFFGEGSRLTVL.

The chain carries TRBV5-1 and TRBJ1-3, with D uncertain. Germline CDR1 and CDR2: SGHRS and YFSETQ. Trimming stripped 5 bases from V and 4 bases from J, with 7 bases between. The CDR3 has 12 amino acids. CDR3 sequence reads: CASRDNGNTIYF. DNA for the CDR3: TGCGCCAGCAGAGACAACGGAAACACCATATATTTT. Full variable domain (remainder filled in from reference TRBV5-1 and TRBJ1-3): KAGVTQTPRYLIKTRGQQVTLSCSPISGHRSVSWYQQTPGQGLQFLFEYFSETQRNKGNFPGRFSGRQFSNSRSEMNVSTLELGDSALYLCASRDNGNTIYFGEGSWLTVV.